These T cell receptor beta chains were read from a single sample in a study of blood T cell repertoires in COVID-19. The protocol was immunoSEQ multiplex PCR, while the TCRdb copy is restricted to in-frame clones and leaves out a portion. The data hold about 240,000 clones, with roughly nine tenths observed a single time. The sequenced sample consisted of peripheral blood. These receptors were collected from a man aged 55-75 years with acute or convalescent COVID-19. The CDR3 runs from the conserved cysteine through the conserved F or W. A D gene is named only where the DNA matches it firmly. Clone size is given for some rows only: seen once, a few or many times, or a class if the clone is expanded.

v_call	j_call	clone_size	d_call	cdr3_aa	cdr3_nt
TRBV7-2	TRBJ2-2	few	NA	CASSLLGDTGELFF	TGTGCCAGCAGCTTACTAGGGGACACCGGGGAGCTGTTTTTT
TRBV27	TRBJ2-7	NA	TRBD2	CASSLLGGGADEQYF	TGTGCCAGCAGTTTACTGGGCGGGGGAGCTGACGAGCAGTACTTC
TRBV15	TRBJ2-3	NA	TRBD1	CATSRAPLDRETDTQYF	TGTGCCACCAGCAGAGCCCCGTTAGACAGGGAAACAGATACGCAGTATTTT
TRBV14	TRBJ1-2	NA	NA	CASSQGTGRIYGYTF	TGTGCCAGCAGCCAAGGCACAGGGAGAATTTATGGCTACACCTTC
TRBV5-5	TRBJ2-7	NA	NA	CASSVQGSRSHEQYF	TGTGCCAGCAGCGTGCAGGGGTCGAGAAGCCACGAGCAGTACTTC
TRBV19	TRBJ1-5	NA	TRBD1	CASSIARRDSNSNQPQHF	TGTGCCAGTAGTATAGCCCGCCGGGACAGCAATAGCAATCAGCCCCAGCATTTT
TRBV7-9	TRBJ1-1	once	NA	CASSPQGGAYTEAFF	TGTGCCAGCAGCCCCCAGGGAGGGGCTTACACTGAAGCTTTCTTT
TRBV6-5	TRBJ1-1	once	NA	CATLRDARAFF	TGTGCCACCTTGCGTGATGCGAGAGCTTTCTTT
TRBV6-5	TRBJ2-7	NA	NA	CASSPSGQVIYEQYF	TGTGCCAGCTCCCCCAGTGGGCAGGTGATCTACGAGCAGTACTTC
TRBV25-1	TRBJ1-1	NA	TRBD1	CASRAKTGTENTEAFF	TGTGCCAGCAGGGCCAAGACAGGGACCGAGAACACTGAAGCTTTCTTT
TRBV7-8	TRBJ2-7	NA	NA	CASSFPRLETETYEQYF	TGTGCCAGCAGCTTCCCACGCCTGGAGACAGAGACTTACGAGCAGTACTTC
TRBV6-4	TRBJ2-1	NA	TRBD2	CASRPGASGSSYNEQFF	TGTGCCAGCAGACCGGGGGCTAGCGGGAGCTCCTACAATGAGCAGTTCTTC
TRBV4-3	TRBJ2-2	NA	NA	CASSQDINTGELFF	TGCGCCAGCAGCCAAGATATAAACACCGGGGAGCTGTTTTTT
TRBV7-3	TRBJ2-1	NA	NA	CASSQGVRPSGDNEQFF	TGTGCCAGCAGCCAAGGGGTCAGACCCTCGGGCGACAATGAGCAGTTCTTC
TRBV7-3	TRBJ2-1	NA	NA	CASSRGRNEQFF	TGTGCCAGCAGCCGAGGTAGGAATGAGCAGTTCTTC
TRBV5-1	TRBJ1-4	NA	TRBD1	CASSLIGTGNEKLFF	TGCGCCAGCAGCTTGATCGGGACAGGGAATGAAAAACTGTTTTTT
TRBV27	TRBJ1-1	few	NA	CASSFGQHNTEAFF	TGTGCCAGCAGTTTTGGACAGCATAACACTGAAGCTTTCTTT
TRBV10-2	TRBJ1-4	NA	NA	CASSEDEGSGEKLFF	TGCGCCAGCAGTGAGGATGAGGGATCAGGTGAAAAACTGTTTTTT
TRBV11-3	TRBJ2-7	NA	TRBD2	CASSQGLEGSEQYF	TGTGCCAGCAGCCAAGGACTAGAAGGGAGCGAGCAGTACTTC
TRBV24-1	TRBJ2-1	once	TRBD2	CATSGSGAPYNEQFF	TGTGCCACCAGCGGTAGCGGGGCACCCTACAATGAGCAGTTCTTC
TRBV9	TRBJ2-3	NA	TRBD1	CASSATGTSTDTQYF	TGTGCCAGCAGCGCGACAGGGACGAGCACAGATACGCAGTATTTT
TRBV5-6	TRBJ2-7	NA	TRBD2	CASSLGLAASYEQYF	TGTGCCAGCAGCTTGGGGCTAGCGGCCTCCTACGAGCAGTACTTC
TRBV29-1	TRBJ2-1	NA	NA	CSGKGGDEQFF	TGCAGCGGGAAAGGTGGAGACGAGCAGTTCTTC